The present T cell receptor beta chain was sequenced within a study of blood T cell repertoires in COVID-19. Study-level background: Researchers got acute and convalescent COVID-19 samples from the United States, Italy and Spain. Sample material is recorded as cDNA or gDNA derived from T cells, B-cell-depleted T cells, or PBMCs.

As originally analysed: The assay estimated nucleated cells by amplifying reference gene primers. Libraries were prepared by immunoSEQ multiplex PCR; TCRdb keeps only in-frame clonotypes and omits some of them. Clonal size and the V and J genes are those of that table, whereas D and trimming came from the DNA. The sample contains over 250,000 clones, around 85% of which appear only once. CDR1 MDHEN and CDR2 SYDVKM come from the germline V gene. This CDR3 spans 16 amino acids. V shed 1 base, J shed 3 bases, and the junction held 6 bases outside the gene matches. The receptor comes from a man in his fifties or sixties with active or convalescent COVID-19. The chain is built from TRBV28 and TRBJ2-3; 8 bases are a match to TRBD2. The sequenced sample consisted of peripheral blood. CDR3 region: CASSLSGLGITDTQYF. CDR3 DNA sequence: TGTGCCAGCAGTTTATCGGGACTAGGTATTACAGATACGCAGTATTTT.